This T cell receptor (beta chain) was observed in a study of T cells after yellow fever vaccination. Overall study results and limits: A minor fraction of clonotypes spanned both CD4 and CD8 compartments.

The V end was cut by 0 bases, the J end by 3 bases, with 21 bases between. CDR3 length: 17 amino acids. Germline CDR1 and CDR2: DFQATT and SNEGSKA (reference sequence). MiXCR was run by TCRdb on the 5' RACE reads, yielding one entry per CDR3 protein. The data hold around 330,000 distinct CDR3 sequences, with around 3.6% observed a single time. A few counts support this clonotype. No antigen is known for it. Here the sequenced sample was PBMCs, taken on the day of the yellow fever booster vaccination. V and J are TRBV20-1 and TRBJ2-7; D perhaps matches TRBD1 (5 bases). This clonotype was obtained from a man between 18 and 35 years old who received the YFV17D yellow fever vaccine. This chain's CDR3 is CSARETDKGVGIYEQYF. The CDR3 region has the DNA TGCAGTGCTAGAGAAACCGACAAAGGGGTTGGAATCTACGAGCAGTACTTC.